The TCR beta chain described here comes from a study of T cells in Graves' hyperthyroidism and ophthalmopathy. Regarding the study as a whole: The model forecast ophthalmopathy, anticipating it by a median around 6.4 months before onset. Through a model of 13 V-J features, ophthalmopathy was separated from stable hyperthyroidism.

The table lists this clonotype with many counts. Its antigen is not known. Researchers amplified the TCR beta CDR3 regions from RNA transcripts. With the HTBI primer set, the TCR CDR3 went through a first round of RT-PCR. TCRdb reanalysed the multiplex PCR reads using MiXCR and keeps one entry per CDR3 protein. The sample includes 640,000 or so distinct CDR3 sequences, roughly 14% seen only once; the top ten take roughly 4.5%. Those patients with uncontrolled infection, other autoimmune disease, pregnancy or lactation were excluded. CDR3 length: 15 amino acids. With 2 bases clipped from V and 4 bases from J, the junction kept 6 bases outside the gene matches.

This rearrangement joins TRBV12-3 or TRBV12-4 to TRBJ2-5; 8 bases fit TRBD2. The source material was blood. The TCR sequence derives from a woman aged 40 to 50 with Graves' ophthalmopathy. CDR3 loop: CASSLRPGGGETQYF. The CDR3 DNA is TGTGCCAGCAGTTTAAGACCGGGAGGGGGAGAGACCCAGTACTTC.